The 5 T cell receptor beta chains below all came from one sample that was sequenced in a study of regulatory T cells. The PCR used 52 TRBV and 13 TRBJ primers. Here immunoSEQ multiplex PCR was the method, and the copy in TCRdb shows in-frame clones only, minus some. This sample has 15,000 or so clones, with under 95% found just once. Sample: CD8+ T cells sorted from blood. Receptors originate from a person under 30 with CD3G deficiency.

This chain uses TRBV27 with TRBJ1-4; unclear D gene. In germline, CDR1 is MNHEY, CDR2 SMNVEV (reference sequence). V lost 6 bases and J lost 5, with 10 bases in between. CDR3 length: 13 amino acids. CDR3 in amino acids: CASRSGRNEKLFF. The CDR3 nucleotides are TGTGCCAGCAGGTCGGGCAGAAATGAAAAACTGTTTTTT.

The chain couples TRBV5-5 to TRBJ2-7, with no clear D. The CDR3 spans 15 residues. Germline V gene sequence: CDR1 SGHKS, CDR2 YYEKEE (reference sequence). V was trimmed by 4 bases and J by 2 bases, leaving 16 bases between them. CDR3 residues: CASSLRTAEPYEQYF. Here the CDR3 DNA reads TGTGCCAGCAGCCTTCGGACCGCCGAGCCCTACGAGCAGTACTTC.

CDR3 sequence: CASSQGGAGNEQYF. Here the CDR3 DNA reads TGCGCCAGCAGCCAAGGCGGGGCAGGGAACGAGCAGTACTTC. The gene calls are TRBV4-1 and TRBJ2-7; a possible D gene is TRBD2 (6 bases). In germline, CDR1 is MGHRA, CDR2 YSYEKL. The CDR3 covers 14 residues. Between the trimmed V and J ends, which lost 1 base and 5 bases, there was a span of 12 bases.

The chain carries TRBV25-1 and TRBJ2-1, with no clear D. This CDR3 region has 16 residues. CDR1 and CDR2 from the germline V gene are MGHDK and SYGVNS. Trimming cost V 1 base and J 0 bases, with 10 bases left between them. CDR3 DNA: TGTGCCAGCAGTGAATTAAGTGATAGCTCCTACAATGAGCAGTTCTTC. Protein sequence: CASSELSDSSYNEQFF.

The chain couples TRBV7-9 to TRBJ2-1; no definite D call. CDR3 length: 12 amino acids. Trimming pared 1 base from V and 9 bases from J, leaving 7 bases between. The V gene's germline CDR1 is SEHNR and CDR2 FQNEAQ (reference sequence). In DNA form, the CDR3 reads TGTGCCAGCAGCTTAGGCCAATTTGAGCAGTTCTTC. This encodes CASSLGQFEQFF.